This TCR beta chain was documented in a study of graft-versus-host responses after intestinal transplantation. About the study: Recipients underwent multivisceral, liver-intestinal, or isolated intestinal transplants.

Details on this clone: Its antigen is undetermined.

The V end was cut by 5 bases, the J end by 2 bases, with 10 bases between. In germline, CDR1 is SGHAT, CDR2 FQNNGV. The CDR3 has 13 residues. Points from the study as a whole: GvH clonotypes were identified within recipient marrow, with a subset emerging first in ileum or blood. Patients who carried graft-donor T cell macrochimerism also had high graft-versus-host to host-versus-graft clonal ratios in their allografts. Early declines in HvG clones that occurred post-transplant were associated with peak circulating GvH clone levels.

This table comes from immunoSEQ multiplex PCR, and its TCRdb copy is limited to in-frame clones, with some not included. This table holds about 94,000 clones, roughly 90% found once. This receptor was taken from a human donor who received an intestinal transplant. V and J are TRBV11-2 and TRBJ2-7; the D gene is possibly TRBD1 (6 bases). Sequences were derived from unstimulated CD8+ T cells sorted from spleen or lymph node cells, sampled before intestinal transplant. CDR3 protein: CASSPTGTYEQYF. The CDR3 nucleotides read TGTGCCAGCAGCCCCACAGGGACCTACGAGCAGTACTTC.